This T cell receptor beta chain was sequenced for a study of T cell repertoires in cytomegalovirus infection. For the study at large: Alongside well-studied HLA-B-restricted CMV epitopes, recently identified HLA-C-restricted CMV epitopes were also used. It was the public TCR beta signatures that indicated both CMV infection and matching HLA type.

TCRdb ran MiXCR on the reads and lists one entry per CDR3 protein. The data show a few hundred thousand distinct CDR3 sequences, around 40% seen once. Study findings and constraints: The study found HLA-C-restricted CMV-specific TCR beta clonotypes dominating the ex vivo response. Identification of carriers of CMV plus the relevant HLA was performed using cumulative public TCR beta family frequency.

Comments on this clonotype: Its specificity is unknown.

Germline CDR1 and CDR2: SGHAT and FQNNGV. V was trimmed by 5 bases and J by 0 bases, leaving 13 bases between them. The CDR3 is 16 amino acids. The genes are TRBV11-2 and TRBJ2-2; D ambiguous. This sample comprised cultured PBMCs, obtained from culture after CMV antigen stimulation. This receptor was obtained from a human donor in good health (CMV status not recorded). Some clones in this sample may be carry-over from other donors' samples. This CDR3 reads CASSPHVSANTGELFF. The CDR3 DNA reads TGTGCCAGCAGCCCCCATGTATCCGCGAACACCGGGGAGCTGTTTTTT. The full variable domain, completed using reference TRBV11-2 and TRBJ2-2, is EAGVAQSPRYKIIEKRQSVAFWCNPISGHATLYWYQQILGQGPKLLIQFQNNGVVDDSQLPKDRFSAERLKGVDSTLKIQPAKLEDSAVYLCASSPHVSANTGELFFGEGSRLTVL.